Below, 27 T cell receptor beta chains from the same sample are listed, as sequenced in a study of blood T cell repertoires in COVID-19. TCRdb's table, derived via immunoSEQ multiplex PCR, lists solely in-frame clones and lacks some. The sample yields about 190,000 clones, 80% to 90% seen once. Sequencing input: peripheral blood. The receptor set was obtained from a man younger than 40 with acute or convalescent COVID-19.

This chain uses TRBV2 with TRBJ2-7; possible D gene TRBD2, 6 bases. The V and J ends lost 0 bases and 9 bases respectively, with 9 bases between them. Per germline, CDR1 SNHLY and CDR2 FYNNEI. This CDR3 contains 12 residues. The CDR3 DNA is TGTGCCAGCAGTGAAGCTGGAGGGGTGCAGTACTTC. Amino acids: CASSEAGGVQYF.

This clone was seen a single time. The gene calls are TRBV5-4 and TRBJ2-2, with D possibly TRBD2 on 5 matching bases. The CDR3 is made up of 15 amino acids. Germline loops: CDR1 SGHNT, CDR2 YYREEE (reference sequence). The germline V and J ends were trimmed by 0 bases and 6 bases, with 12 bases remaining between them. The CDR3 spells CASSLAASGAGELFF. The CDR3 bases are TGTGCCAGCAGCTTGGCGGCATCCGGGGCCGGGGAGCTGTTTTTT.

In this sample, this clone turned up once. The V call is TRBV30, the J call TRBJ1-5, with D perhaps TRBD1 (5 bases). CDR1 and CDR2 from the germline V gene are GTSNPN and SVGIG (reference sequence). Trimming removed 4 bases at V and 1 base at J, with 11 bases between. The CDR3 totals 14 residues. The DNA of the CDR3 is TGTGCCTGGACAAGGGGAGGAAGCAATCAGCCCCAGCATTTT. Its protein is CAWTRGGSNQPQHF.

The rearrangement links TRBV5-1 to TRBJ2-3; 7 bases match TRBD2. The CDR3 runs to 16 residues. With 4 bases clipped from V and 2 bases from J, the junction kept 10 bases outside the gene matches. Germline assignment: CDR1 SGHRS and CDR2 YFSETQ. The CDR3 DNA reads TGCGCCAGCAGCCCAATGGCGGGGGTTCCCACAGATACGCAGTATTTT. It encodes CASSPMAGVPTDTQYF.

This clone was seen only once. The DNA of the CDR3 is TGCAGTGCTTCGGACAGGGGCGAGCAGTACTTC. The encoded protein is CSASDRGEQYF. The chain is built from TRBV20-1 and TRBJ2-7; 9 bases line up with TRBD1. The ends lost 5 bases at V and 6 bases at J; junction bases unmatched: 2. This CDR3 is built from 11 residues. CDR1 is DFQATT, CDR2 SNEGSKA, per germline (reference sequence).

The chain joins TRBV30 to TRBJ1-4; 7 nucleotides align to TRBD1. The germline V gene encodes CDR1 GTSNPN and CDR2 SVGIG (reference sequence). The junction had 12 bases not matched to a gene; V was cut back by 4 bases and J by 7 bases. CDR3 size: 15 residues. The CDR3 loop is CAWTPHRGGTEKLFF. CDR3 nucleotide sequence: TGTGCCTGGACGCCCCACCGAGGGGGCACTGAAAAACTGTTTTTT.

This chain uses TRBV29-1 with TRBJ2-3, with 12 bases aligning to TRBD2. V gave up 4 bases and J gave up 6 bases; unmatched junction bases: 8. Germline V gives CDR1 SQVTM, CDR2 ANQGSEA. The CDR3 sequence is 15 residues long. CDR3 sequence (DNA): TGCAGCGTTGTCTGGCTAGCGGGGGGGCGGGATACGCAGTATTTT. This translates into CSVVWLAGGRDTQYF.

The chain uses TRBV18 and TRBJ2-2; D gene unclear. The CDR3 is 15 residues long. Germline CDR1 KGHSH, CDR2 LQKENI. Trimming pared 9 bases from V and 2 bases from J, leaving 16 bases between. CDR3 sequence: CASYHQYKNTGELFF. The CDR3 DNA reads TGTGCCAGTTATCACCAGTACAAAAACACCGGGGAGCTGTTTTTT.

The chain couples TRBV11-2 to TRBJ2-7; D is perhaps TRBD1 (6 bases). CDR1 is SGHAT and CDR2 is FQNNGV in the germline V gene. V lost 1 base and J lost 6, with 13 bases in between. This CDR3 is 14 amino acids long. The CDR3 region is CASSLGPGDGEQYF. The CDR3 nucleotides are TGTGCCAGCAGCTTAGGACCAGGGGATGGCGAGCAGTACTTC. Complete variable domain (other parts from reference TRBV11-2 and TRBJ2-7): EAGVAQSPRYKIIEKRQSVAFWCNPISGHATLYWYQQILGQGPKLLIQFQNNGVVDDSQLPKDRFSAERLKGVDSTLKIQPAKLEDSAVYLCASSLGPGDGEQYFGPGTRLTVT.

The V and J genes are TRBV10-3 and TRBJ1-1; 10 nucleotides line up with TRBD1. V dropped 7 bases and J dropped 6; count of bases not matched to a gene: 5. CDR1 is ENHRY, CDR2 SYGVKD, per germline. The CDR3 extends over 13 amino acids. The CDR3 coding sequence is TGTGCCATCATTTCCGGACAGGGGGCTGAAGCTTTCTTT. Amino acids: CAIISGQGAEAFF.

CDR3 region: CASSAVANYGYTF. CDR3 nucleotide sequence: TGTGCCAGCAGCGCGGTCGCTAACTATGGCTACACCTTC. The genes are TRBV6-5 and TRBJ1-2; D gene uncertain. V lost 6 bases, J lost 0 bases, and 8 bases lay in between. CDR3 length equals 13 residues. Germline V CDR1 and CDR2: MNHEY, SVGAGI.

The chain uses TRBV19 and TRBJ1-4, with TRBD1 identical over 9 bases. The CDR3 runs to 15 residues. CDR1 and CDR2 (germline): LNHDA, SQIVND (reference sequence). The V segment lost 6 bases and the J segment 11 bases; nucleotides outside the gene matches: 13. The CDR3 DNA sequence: TGTGCCAGTAGCCTGACAGGGGGAGCAATGCCTAAACTGTTTTTT. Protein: CASSLTGGAMPKLFF.

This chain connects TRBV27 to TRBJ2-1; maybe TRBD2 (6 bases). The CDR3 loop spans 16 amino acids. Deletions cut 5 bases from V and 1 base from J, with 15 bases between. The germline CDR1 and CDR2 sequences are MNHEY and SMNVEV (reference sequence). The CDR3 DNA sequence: TGTGCCAGCAGTGAACGGGAGAGGGGTTCCTACAATGAGCAGTTCTTC. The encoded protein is CASSERERGSYNEQFF.

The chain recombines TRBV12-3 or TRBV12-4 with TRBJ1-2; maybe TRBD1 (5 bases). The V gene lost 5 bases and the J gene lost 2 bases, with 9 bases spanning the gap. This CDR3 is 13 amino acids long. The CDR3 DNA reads TGTGCCAGCAGTCCGGGACTAAACTATGGCTACACCTTC. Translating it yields CASSPGLNYGYTF.

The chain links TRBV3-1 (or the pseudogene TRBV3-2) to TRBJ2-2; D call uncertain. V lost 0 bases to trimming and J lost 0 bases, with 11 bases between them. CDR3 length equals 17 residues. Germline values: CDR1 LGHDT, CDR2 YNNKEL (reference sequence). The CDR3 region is CASSQDARATNTGELFF. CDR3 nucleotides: TGTGCCAGCAGCCAAGATGCCAGAGCGACGAACACCGGGGAGCTGTTTTTT.

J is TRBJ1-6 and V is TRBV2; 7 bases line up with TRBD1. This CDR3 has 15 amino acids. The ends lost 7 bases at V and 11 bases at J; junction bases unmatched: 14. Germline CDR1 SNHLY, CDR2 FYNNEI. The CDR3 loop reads CASKDRVLGWAPLHF. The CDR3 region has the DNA TGTGCCAGCAAAGACAGGGTATTGGGATGGGCACCCCTCCACTTT.

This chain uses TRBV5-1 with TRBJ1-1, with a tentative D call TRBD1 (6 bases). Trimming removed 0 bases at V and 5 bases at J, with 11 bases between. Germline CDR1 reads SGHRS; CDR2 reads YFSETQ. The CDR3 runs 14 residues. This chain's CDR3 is CASSLDRVGTEAFF. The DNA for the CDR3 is TGCGCCAGCAGCTTGGACAGGGTGGGAACTGAAGCTTTCTTT.

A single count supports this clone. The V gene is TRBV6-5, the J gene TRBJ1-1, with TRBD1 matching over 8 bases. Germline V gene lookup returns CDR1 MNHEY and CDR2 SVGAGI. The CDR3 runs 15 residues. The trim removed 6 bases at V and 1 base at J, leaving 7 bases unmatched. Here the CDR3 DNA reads TGTGCCAGCAGATTACTAGGGACAGGGAACACTGAAGCTTTCTTT. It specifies CASRLLGTGNTEAFF.

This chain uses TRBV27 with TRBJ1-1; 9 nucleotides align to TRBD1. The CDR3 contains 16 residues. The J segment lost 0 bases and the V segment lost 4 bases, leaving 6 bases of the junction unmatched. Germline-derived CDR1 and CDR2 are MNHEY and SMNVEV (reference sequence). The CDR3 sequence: CASSSLGQGMNTEAFF. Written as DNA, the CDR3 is TGTGCCAGCAGTTCCCTCGGACAGGGGATGAACACTGAAGCTTTCTTT.

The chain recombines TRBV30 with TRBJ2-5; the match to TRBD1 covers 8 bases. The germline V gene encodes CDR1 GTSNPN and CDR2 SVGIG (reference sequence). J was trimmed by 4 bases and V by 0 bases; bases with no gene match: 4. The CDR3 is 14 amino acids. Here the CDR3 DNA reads TGTGCCTGGAGTGTACAGGACAGGGCAGAGACCCAGTACTTC. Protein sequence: CAWSVQDRAETQYF.

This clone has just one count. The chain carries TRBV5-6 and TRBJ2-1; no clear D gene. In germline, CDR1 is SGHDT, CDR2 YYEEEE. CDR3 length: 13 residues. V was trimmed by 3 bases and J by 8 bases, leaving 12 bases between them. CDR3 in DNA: TGTGCCAGCAGCTCTATCGACGGAGATGAGCAGTTCTTC. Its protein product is CASSSIDGDEQFF.

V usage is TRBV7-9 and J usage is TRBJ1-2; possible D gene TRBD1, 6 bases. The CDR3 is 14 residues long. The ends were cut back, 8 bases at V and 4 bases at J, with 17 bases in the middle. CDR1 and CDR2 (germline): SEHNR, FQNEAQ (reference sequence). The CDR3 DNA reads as TGTGCCAGCGCTGGCGCGCAGGGGTCCTATGGCTACACCTTC. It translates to CASAGAQGSYGYTF.

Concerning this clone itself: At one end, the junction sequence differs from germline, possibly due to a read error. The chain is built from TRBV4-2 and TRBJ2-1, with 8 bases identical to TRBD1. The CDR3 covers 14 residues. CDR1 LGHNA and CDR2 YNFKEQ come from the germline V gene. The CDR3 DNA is TGTGCCAGCAGCCAAGATGGTGCCGGGACAGGATCGATCTTC. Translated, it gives CASSQDGAGTGSIF.

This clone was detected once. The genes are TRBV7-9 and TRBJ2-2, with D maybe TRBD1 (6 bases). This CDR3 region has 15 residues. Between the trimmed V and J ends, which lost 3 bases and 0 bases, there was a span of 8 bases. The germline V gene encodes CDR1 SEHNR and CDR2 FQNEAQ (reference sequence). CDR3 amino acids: CASSLDSSNTGELFF. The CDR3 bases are TGTGCCAGCAGCTTGGACAGCTCGAACACCGGGGAGCTGTTTTTT.

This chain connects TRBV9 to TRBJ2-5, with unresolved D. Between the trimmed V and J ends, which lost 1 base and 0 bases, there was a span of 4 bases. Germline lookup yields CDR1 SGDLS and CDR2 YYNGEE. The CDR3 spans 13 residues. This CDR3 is CASSVSNQETQYF. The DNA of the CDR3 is TGTGCCAGCAGCGTATCTAACCAAGAGACCCAGTACTTC.

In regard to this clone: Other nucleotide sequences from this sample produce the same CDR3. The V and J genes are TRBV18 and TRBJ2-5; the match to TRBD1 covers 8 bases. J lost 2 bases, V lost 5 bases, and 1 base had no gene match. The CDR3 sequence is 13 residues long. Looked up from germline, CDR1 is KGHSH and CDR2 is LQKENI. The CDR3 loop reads CASSRDRQETQYF. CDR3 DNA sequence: TGTGCCAGCTCAAGGGACAGGCAAGAGACCCAGTACTTC.

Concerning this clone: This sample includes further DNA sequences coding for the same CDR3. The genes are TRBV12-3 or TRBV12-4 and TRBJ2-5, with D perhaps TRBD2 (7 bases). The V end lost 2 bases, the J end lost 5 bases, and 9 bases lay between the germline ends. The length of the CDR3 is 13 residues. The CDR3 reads CASSLRGGETQYF. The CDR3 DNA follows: TGTGCCAGCAGTTTAAGGGGGGGTGAGACCCAGTACTTC.